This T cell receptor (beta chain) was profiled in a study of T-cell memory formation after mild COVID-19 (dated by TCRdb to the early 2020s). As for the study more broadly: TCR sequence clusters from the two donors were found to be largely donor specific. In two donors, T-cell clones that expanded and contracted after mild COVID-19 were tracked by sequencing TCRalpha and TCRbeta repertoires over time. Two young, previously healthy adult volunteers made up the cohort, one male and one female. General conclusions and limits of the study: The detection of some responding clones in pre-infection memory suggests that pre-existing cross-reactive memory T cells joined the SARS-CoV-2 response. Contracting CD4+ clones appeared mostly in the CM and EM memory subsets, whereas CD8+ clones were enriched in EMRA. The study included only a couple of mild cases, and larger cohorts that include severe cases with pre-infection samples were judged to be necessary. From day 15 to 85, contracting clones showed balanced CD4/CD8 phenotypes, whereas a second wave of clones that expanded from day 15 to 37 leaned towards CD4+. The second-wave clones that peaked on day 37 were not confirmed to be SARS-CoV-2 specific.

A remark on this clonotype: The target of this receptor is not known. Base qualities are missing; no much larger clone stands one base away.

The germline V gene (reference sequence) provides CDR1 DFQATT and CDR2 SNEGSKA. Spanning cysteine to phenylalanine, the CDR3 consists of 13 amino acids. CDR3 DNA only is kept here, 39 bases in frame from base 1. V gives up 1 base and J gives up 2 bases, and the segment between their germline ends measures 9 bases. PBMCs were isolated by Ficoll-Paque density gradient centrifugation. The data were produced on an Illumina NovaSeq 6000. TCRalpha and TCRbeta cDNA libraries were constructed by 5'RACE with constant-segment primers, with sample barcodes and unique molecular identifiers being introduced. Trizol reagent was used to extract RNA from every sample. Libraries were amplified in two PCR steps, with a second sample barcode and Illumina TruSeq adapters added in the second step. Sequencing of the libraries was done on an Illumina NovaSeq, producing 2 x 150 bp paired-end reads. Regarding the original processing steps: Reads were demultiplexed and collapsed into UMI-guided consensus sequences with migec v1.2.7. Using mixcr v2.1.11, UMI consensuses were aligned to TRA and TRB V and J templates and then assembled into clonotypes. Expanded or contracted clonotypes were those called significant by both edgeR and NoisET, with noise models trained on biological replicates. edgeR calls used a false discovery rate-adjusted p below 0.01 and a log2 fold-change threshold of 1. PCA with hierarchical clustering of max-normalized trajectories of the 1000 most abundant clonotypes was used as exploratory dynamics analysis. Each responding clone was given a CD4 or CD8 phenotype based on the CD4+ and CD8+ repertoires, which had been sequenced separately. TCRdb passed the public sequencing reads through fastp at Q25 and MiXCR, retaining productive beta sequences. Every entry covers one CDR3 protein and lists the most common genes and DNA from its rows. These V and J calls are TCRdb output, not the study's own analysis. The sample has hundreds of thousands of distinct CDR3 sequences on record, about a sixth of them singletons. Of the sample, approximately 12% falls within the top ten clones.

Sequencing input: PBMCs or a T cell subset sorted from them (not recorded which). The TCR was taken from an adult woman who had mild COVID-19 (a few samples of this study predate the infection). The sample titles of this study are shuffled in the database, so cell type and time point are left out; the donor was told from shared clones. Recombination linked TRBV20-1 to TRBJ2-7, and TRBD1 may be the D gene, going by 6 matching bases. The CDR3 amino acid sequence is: CSARVEGAYEQYF. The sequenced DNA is TGCAGTGCTAGAGTTGAGGGGGCCTACGAGCAGTACTTC.